This passage covers 14 T cell receptor beta chains from one sample sequenced in a study of T-cell memory formation after mild COVID-19. TCRdb used MiXCR to reprocess the 5' RACE reads, holding one entry per CDR3 protein. This sample has roughly 370,000 distinct CDR3 sequences; around a sixth occur once, and the top ten carry approximately 21%. Source material: PBMCs or a T cell subset sorted from them (not recorded which). These receptors all come from a man aged 18 to 29 who had mild COVID-19 (a few samples of this study predate the infection). Cell type and time point are not known.

This clonotype came up a few times. This chain joins TRBV4-3 and TRBJ1-1; the D is unclear. The CDR3 sequence is 16 residues long. Looked up from germline, CDR1 is LGHNA and CDR2 is YSLEER. V lost 0 bases and J 0 bases, leaving 11 bases between the germline ends. CDR3 sequence reads: CASSQDRGGLNTEAFF. CDR3 DNA: TGCGCCAGCAGCCAAGATCGCGGAGGGCTGAACACTGAAGCTTTCTTT.

This rearrangement joins TRBV5-6 to TRBJ1-2; 8 bases fit TRBD1. With V trimmed by 2 bases and J by 8 bases, 5 bases remained unmatched. This CDR3 spans 13 amino acids. Germline V gene data show CDR1 as SGHDT and CDR2 as YYEEEE. CDR3 sequence reads: CASSFRGPEGYTF. The CDR3 coding sequence is TGTGCCAGCAGCTTCAGGGGGCCGGAAGGCTACACCTTC.

The chain employs TRBV4-3 and TRBJ1-1, with 8 bases that match TRBD1. V was clipped by 4 bases and J by 5 bases; unmatched bases: 9. The CDR3 loop spans 15 amino acids. The germline CDR1 and CDR2 sequences are LGHNA and YSLEER. The CDR3 nucleotides are TGCGCCAGCAGCCGGGGACACACAGGGGGAACTGAAGCTTTCTTT. This codes for CASSRGHTGGTEAFF.

This clonotype came up a few times. This chain connects TRBV7-9 to TRBJ2-3; 9 bases fit TRBD2. The CDR3 totals 16 residues. Losses at the gene ends were 5 bases for V and 3 bases for J; bases not matched to a gene: 9. Per germline, CDR1 SEHNR and CDR2 FQNEAQ (reference sequence). The CDR3 DNA is TGTGCCAGCAGCCCCTTAGCGGGGGACGTGACAGATACGCAGTATTTT. This encodes CASSPLAGDVTDTQYF.

This clonotype was counted a few times. The gene calls are TRBV28 and TRBJ2-1; possibly TRBD1 for D (6 bases). Trimming took off 7 bases at V and 3 bases at J, with 13 bases between the two ends. The CDR3 totals 14 residues. Germline CDR1 MDHEN, CDR2 SYDVKM. The CDR3 DNA follows: TGTGCCAGCATACCGGGACAAATCTACAATGAGCAGTTCTTC. Its translation is CASIPGQIYNEQFF. The whole variable domain, remainder taken from reference TRBV28 and TRBJ2-1, is DVKVTQSSRYLVKRTGEKVFLECVQDMDHENMFWYRQDPGLGLRLIYFSYDVKMKEKGDIPEGYSVSREKKERFSLILESASTNQTSMYLCASIPGQIYNEQFFGPGTRLTVL.

The genes are TRBV18 and TRBJ1-5; 7 nucleotides align to TRBD1. Germline V gene data show CDR1 as KGHSH and CDR2 as LQKENI. V dropped 4 bases and J dropped 4; count of bases not matched to a gene: 4. The CDR3 runs to 14 residues. CDR3 sequence (DNA): TGTGCCAGCTCACAAAGCAGGGGGAATCAGCCCCAGCATTTT. It codes for CASSQSRGNQPQHF.

This rearrangement joins TRBV6-5 to TRBJ2-1; no definite D call. The CDR3 length is 13 residues. Trimming pared 2 bases from V and 10 bases from J, leaving 12 bases between. Germline CDR1 MNHEY, CDR2 SVGAGI. CDR3 amino acids: CASSYLDPLEQFF. The CDR3 DNA reads as TGTGCCAGCAGTTACCTGGACCCCCTCGAGCAGTTCTTC.

The chain couples TRBV12-3 or TRBV12-4 to TRBJ2-3; D is unclear. The CDR3 loop spans 17 amino acids. Trimming shortened V by 3 bases and J by 6 bases, and 22 bases separated the two germline ends. This CDR3 is CASSFPDMRRSQDTQYF. The CDR3 DNA reads TGTGCCAGCAGTTTCCCCGACATGCGCCGTAGTCAGGATACGCAGTATTTT.

This clonotype was seen more than once but under ten times. The chain combines TRBV18 with TRBJ2-5; TRBD2 is a possible D gene (5 bases). Germline lookup yields CDR1 KGHSH and CDR2 LQKENI. This CDR3 spans 15 amino acids. V lost 4 bases, J lost 4 bases, and 16 bases lay in between. The CDR3 DNA reads TGTGCCAGCTCACAAACGGACTGGTTCGGAGAGACCCAGTACTTC. As protein: CASSQTDWFGETQYF. Using reference TRBV18 and TRBJ2-5 for the parts outside the CDR3, the full variable domain is NAGVMQNPRHLVRRRGQEARLRCSPMKGHSHVYWYRQLPEEGLKFMVYLQKENIIDESGMPKERFSAEFPKEGPSILRIQQVVRGDSAAYFCASSQTDWFGETQYFGPGTRLLVL.

The CDR3 protein is CASSYSRGYYGYTF. CDR3 sequence (DNA): TGTGCCAGCAGTTACTCCCGCGGGTACTATGGCTACACCTTC. The chain employs TRBV6-5 and TRBJ1-2, with D uncertain. V was cut by 0 bases and J by 3 bases, with 8 bases left in between. This CDR3 has 14 amino acids. Germline values: CDR1 MNHEY, CDR2 SVGAGI.

This clonotype has a count of ten or more. The V gene is TRBV20-1, the J gene TRBJ2-2, with TRBD1 identical over 9 bases. V lost 5 bases to trimming and J lost 7 bases; unmatched junction nucleotides: 11. This CDR3 is built from 15 residues. Germline V CDR1 and CDR2: DFQATT, SNEGSKA (reference sequence). CDR3 sequence: CSAPWTGEINGELFF. CDR3 nucleotide sequence: TGCAGTGCTCCTTGGACAGGGGAAATTAACGGGGAGCTGTTTTTT.

V usage is TRBV4-3 and J usage is TRBJ2-2; D call uncertain. The CDR3 is 14 amino acids. V gave up 0 bases and J gave up 2 bases, with 4 bases separating them. Germline CDR1 is LGHNA and CDR2 is YSLEER. In DNA form, the CDR3 reads TGCGCCAGCAGCCAAGAGACAAACACCGGGGAGCTGTTTTTT. Translation gives CASSQETNTGELFF.

This clonotype was counted ten times or more. This rearrangement joins TRBV7-3 to TRBJ2-2; D perhaps matches TRBD1 (7 bases). CDR3 length equals 15 residues. V lost 4 bases and J 4 bases, leaving 13 bases between the germline ends. Germline V CDR1 and CDR2: SGHTA, FQGTGA. The CDR3 DNA follows: TGTGCCAGCAGCTCATCCCAGGGGGGCACCGGGGAGCTGTTTTTT. Translating it yields CASSSSQGGTGELFF.

This clonotype appeared once. In DNA form, the CDR3 reads TGTGCCAGCACCTCTCGGGGGTTTAATGAAAAACTGTTTTTT. It encodes CASTSRGFNEKLFF. The J gene is TRBJ1-4, the V gene TRBV12-3 or TRBV12-4; D is perhaps TRBD1 (5 bases). The ends were cut back, 7 bases at V and 4 bases at J, with 13 bases in the middle. The CDR3 runs to 14 residues.